This T cell receptor (beta chain) derives from a study of identical twins. This CDR3 comprises 12 residues. Trimming removed 6 bases from V and 4 bases from J; junction bases left unmatched: 2. CDR1 and CDR2 (germline): DFQATT, SNEGSKA (reference sequence). TCRdb used MiXCR to reprocess the 5' RACE reads, holding one entry per CDR3 protein. This sample has roughly 1.6 million distinct CDR3 sequences, with around 33% found just once. The sequence was collected from a newborn girl in good health. The gene calls are TRBV20-1 and TRBJ1-1, with 10 bases matching TRBD1. Sequencing input: cord blood. CDR3 sequence (DNA): TGCAGTGCCTGGACAGGGGGCACTGAAGCTTTCTTT. Residues: CSAWTGGTEAFF.